Presented here are 13 T cell receptor beta chains from one specimen sequenced in a study of cytomegalovirus exposure and HLA in healthy donors. With 60 Vbeta and 13 Jbeta primers, the PCR was carried out. Libraries were prepared by immunoSEQ multiplex PCR; TCRdb keeps only in-frame clonotypes and omits some of them. The table records about 130,000 clones, less than 85% of them present only once. What was sequenced was PBMCs. Receptor source: a man aged 25-40 years in good health and CMV-seronegative.

The chain links TRBV19 to TRBJ2-7; 7 bases fit TRBD1. This CDR3 is built from 15 residues. Germline CDR1 reads LNHDA; CDR2 reads SQIVND (reference sequence). With V trimmed by 5 bases and J by 12 bases, 19 bases remained unmatched. In DNA, the CDR3 is TGTGCCAGTAGTGCCCAGGGGGTAACGGGTACTTATCGGTACTTC. This translates into CASSAQGVTGTYRYF.

This chain uses TRBV7-8 with TRBJ2-1, with D tentatively TRBD1 (7 bases). The CDR3 loop spans 15 amino acids. The V gene's germline CDR1 is SGHVS and CDR2 FQNEAQ. V was clipped by 1 base and J by 7 bases, with 14 bases between them. DNA for the CDR3: TGTGCCAGCAGCTTAGAAGCGACAGGGAGGAATGAGCAGTTCTTC. Translation: CASSLEATGRNEQFF.

J is TRBJ1-1 and V is TRBV27; D is possibly TRBD1 (6 bases). Germline V lookup: CDR1 MNHEY, CDR2 SMNVEV (reference sequence). Deletions cut 8 bases from V and 1 base from J, with 14 bases between. This CDR3 has 14 residues. The CDR3 DNA reads as TGTGCCAGCTCGAACAGGGCCCCGAACACTGAAGCTTTCTTT. Protein: CASSNRAPNTEAFF.

The chain joins TRBV29-1 to TRBJ2-4; 9 bases line up with TRBD1. The CDR3 is 11 residues long. Losses at the gene ends were 6 bases for V and 7 bases for J; bases not matched to a gene: 1. Germline values: CDR1 SQVTM, CDR2 ANQGSEA. CDR3 sequence (DNA): TGCAGCGTGGGGACAGGGAACATTCAGTACTTC. This encodes CSVGTGNIQYF.

This chain joins TRBV5-6 and TRBJ2-1; 7 bases agree with TRBD2. CDR1 is SGHDT and CDR2 is YYEEEE in the germline V gene. This CDR3 has 15 residues. V was clipped by 0 bases and J by 4 bases; unmatched bases: 4. The CDR3 spells CASSLGGRGYNEQFF. CDR3 nucleotide sequence: TGTGCCAGCAGCTTGGGCGGGAGAGGGTACAATGAGCAGTTCTTC.

As DNA, the CDR3 is TGTGCCAGCAGCCTTCCTAGCACAGATACGCAGTATTTT. This codes for CASSLPSTDTQYF. The chain is built from TRBV7-2 and TRBJ2-3; D remains unclear. The V gene's germline CDR1 is SGHTA and CDR2 FQGNSA. This CDR3 comprises 13 residues. Trimming stripped 5 bases from V and 0 bases from J, with 6 bases between.

In this sample, this clone turned up once. This chain uses TRBV10-3 with TRBJ1-2; D is unclear. CDR3 size: 14 residues. Germline lookup yields CDR1 ENHRY and CDR2 SYGVKD. V was pared by 0 bases and J by 6 bases, with 11 bases between. In nucleotides, the CDR3 is TGTGCCATCAGTGAGTCGAGTTCGGGAAATGGCTACACCTTC. Translation gives CAISESSSGNGYTF.

The gene calls are TRBV29-1 and TRBJ2-5; no reliable D call. The CDR3 runs to 14 residues. Trimming pared 0 bases from V and 0 bases from J, leaving 8 bases between. Per germline, CDR1 SQVTM and CDR2 ANQGSEA. DNA for the CDR3: TGCAGCGTTGAAGATGGTGGCTACCAAGAGACCCAGTACTTC. It specifies CSVEDGGYQETQYF. Looking up the rest from reference TRBV29-1 and TRBJ2-5 gives the full variable domain: SAVISQKPSRDICQRGTSLTIQCQVDSQVTMMFWYRQQPGQSLTLIATANQGSEATYESGFVIDKFPISRPNLTFSTLTVSNMSPEDSSIYLCSVEDGGYQETQYFGPGTRLLVL.

The V and J genes are TRBV30 and TRBJ2-7, with 8 bases fitting TRBD1. The CDR3 sequence is 12 residues long. Trimming at V came to 8 bases and at J to 9 bases, leaving 12 bases not matched to a gene. Germline V gene lookup returns CDR1 GTSNPN and CDR2 SVGIG (reference sequence). In DNA, the CDR3 is TGTGCCAGTGACAGGGGCCCCCGATGGCAGTACTTC. Residues: CASDRGPRWQYF.

The V gene is TRBV21-1, the J gene TRBJ2-2; TRBD2, the D gene given by the table, was not confirmed from the DNA. TRBV21-1 is tagged as a pseudogene. The CDR3 consists of 19 residues. The CDR3 protein is CASSKGRTRGTENTGELFF. The CDR3 DNA reads TGTGCCAGCAGCAAAGGACGGACTCGGGGGACCGAAAACACCGGGGAGCTGTTTTTT.

The J gene is TRBJ2-2, the V gene TRBV7-3; D gene unclear. Looked up from germline, CDR1 is SGHTA and CDR2 is FQGTGA. The CDR3 length is 13 residues. V was trimmed by 1 base and J by 7 bases, leaving 7 bases between them. DNA for the CDR3: TGTGCCAGCAGCTTAAGGCTCGTCGGGGAGCTGTTTTTT. It is translated as CASSLRLVGELFF.

This chain connects TRBV5-6 to TRBJ1-2, with D perhaps matching TRBD1 (5 bases). Germline V gene lookup returns CDR1 SGHDT and CDR2 YYEEEE. The CDR3 has 16 amino acids. V was clipped by 0 bases and J by 4 bases, with 16 bases between them. Here the CDR3 reads CASSLDFTGSSYGYTF. In nucleotides, the CDR3 is TGTGCCAGCAGCTTGGACTTTACAGGATCAAGCTATGGCTACACCTTC.

The V gene is TRBV19, the J gene TRBJ2-7, with D possibly TRBD2 on 6 matching bases. The V gene's germline CDR1 is LNHDA and CDR2 SQIVND (reference sequence). Deletions cut 5 bases from V and 3 bases from J, with 17 bases between. The CDR3 loop spans 15 amino acids. CDR3 coding DNA: TGTGCCAGTAGTCCGCACCGGGACTGGATCTACGAGCAGTACTTC. Translating it yields CASSPHRDWIYEQYF.